A single sample is the source of the 31 T cell receptor beta chains below, sequenced in a study of shared clonotypes between healthy human individuals. Sequenced by immunoSEQ multiplex PCR; TCRdb stores in-frame clones only, minus some. The table has about 2,200,000 clones, just over 90% seen once. The naive CD8 population came from CD45RO-negative cells selected for CCR7, without terminally differentiated effector memory CD45RA+ cells. The specimen sequenced was naive CD8+ T cells from PBMCs. The receptors shown here come from a man younger than 30 in good health. Some clones in this sample may be carry-over from other donors' samples.

The gene calls are TRBV28 and TRBJ1-2; D gene unclear. The CDR3 sequence is 16 residues long. V was pared by 3 bases and J by 0 bases, with 14 bases between. The germline V gene encodes CDR1 MDHEN and CDR2 SYDVKM. The CDR3 DNA follows: TGTGCCAGCAGTTTCCCACAGAACCTACCTAACTATGGCTACACCTTC. It yields the protein CASSFPQNLPNYGYTF.

The rearrangement links TRBV27 to TRBJ2-7, with D unresolved. Trimming removed 3 bases from V and 3 bases from J, with 12 bases in between. The CDR3 has 14 amino acids. Per germline, CDR1 MNHEY and CDR2 SMNVEV (reference sequence). CDR3 region: CASSFTGPYYEQYF. The CDR3 DNA reads as TGTGCCAGCAGTTTTACCGGGCCGTACTACGAGCAGTACTTC.

V usage is TRBV7-9 and J usage is TRBJ2-6; 7 bases map to TRBD1. Germline V gives CDR1 SEHNR, CDR2 FQNEAQ (reference sequence). V dropped 5 bases and J dropped 0; count of bases not matched to a gene: 13. The CDR3 covers 19 residues. CDR3 bases: TGTGCCAGCAGCACCCCTCGCGAGACAGGGTTCTCTGGGGCCAACGTCCTGACTTTC. It codes for CASSTPRETGFSGANVLTF.

The chain uses TRBV19 and TRBJ2-2; D remains unclear. The CDR3 has 13 amino acids. Germline lookup yields CDR1 LNHDA and CDR2 SQIVND (reference sequence). The V end lost 4 bases, the J end lost 3 bases, and 6 bases lay between the germline ends. CDR3 region: CASSTRYTGELFF. CDR3 nucleotide sequence: TGTGCCAGTAGTACCCGATACACCGGGGAGCTGTTTTTT.

This chain joins TRBV29-1 and TRBJ1-1; the D gene is possibly TRBD1 (5 bases). Germline CDR1 is SQVTM and CDR2 is ANQGSEA. Trimming left V 6 bases short and J 9 bases short, with 11 bases between. This CDR3 has 10 residues. The CDR3 here is CSVGTDKAFF. CDR3 nucleotide sequence: TGCAGCGTGGGGACGGATAAAGCTTTCTTT.

The rearrangement joins TRBV5-1 to TRBJ2-1; 7 positions agree with TRBD2. From germline, CDR1 is SGHRS and CDR2 YFSETQ. This CDR3 has 16 residues. Unmatched junction bases numbered 14, after V lost 4 bases and J lost 7 bases. In DNA, the CDR3 is TGCGCCAGCAGCGAAGCCGGGACTAAGCTCCAAAATGAGCAGTTCTTC. Amino acids: CASSEAGTKLQNEQFF.

In the case of this clone: The same CDR3 arises from other DNA sequences in this sample as well. The genes are TRBV9 and TRBJ1-1, with TRBD1 as a possible D gene (6 bases). V was clipped by 2 bases and J by 0 bases, with 8 bases between them. CDR1 is SGDLS and CDR2 is YYNGEE in the germline V gene. The CDR3 is made up of 14 amino acids. CDR3 loop: CASSVGHMNTEAFF. CDR3 nucleotide sequence: TGTGCCAGCAGCGTGGGACACATGAACACTGAAGCTTTCTTT.

This chain uses TRBV27 with TRBJ1-2, with D perhaps matching TRBD1 (6 bases). V shed 6 bases and J shed 4 bases, with 18 bases lying between them. The CDR3 sequence is 15 residues long. CDR1 and CDR2 from the germline V gene are MNHEY and SMNVEV (reference sequence). The CDR3 DNA reads as TGTGCCAGCAGCCAAAACAGGGAGTTCGGCTATGGCTACACCTTC. Translated, it gives CASSQNREFGYGYTF.

The chain joins TRBV13 to TRBJ1-3; D might be TRBD1 (5 bases). The CDR3 spans 16 residues. V lost 1 base and J 2 bases, leaving 12 bases between the germline ends. The germline V gene encodes CDR1 PRHDT and CDR2 FYEKMQ (reference sequence). CDR3 sequence reads: CASSLEGAFAGNTIYF. CDR3 in DNA: TGTGCCAGCAGCTTAGAAGGGGCTTTCGCTGGAAACACCATATATTTT.

J is TRBJ2-7 and V is TRBV6-1; D unclear. V shed 1 base and J shed 3 bases, with 10 bases lying between them. Germline V lookup: CDR1 MNHNS, CDR2 SASEGT. The CDR3 is 14 residues long. CDR3 protein: CASSEEGRIYEQYF. CDR3 coding DNA: TGTGCCAGCAGTGAAGAAGGACGAATCTACGAGCAGTACTTC.

The rearrangement uses TRBV5-6 and TRBJ2-2, with a possible D match to TRBD2 (6 bases). The CDR3 is made up of 15 amino acids. With 0 bases removed from V and 5 bases from J, the gap between germline ends came to 11 bases. CDR1 and CDR2 (germline): SGHDT, YYEEEE. In nucleotides, the CDR3 is TGTGCCAGCAGCTTGGGGGACTTCCTAACCGGGGAGCTGTTTTTT. Translating gives CASSLGDFLTGELFF.

The chain is built from TRBV7-9 and TRBJ1-2, with D hard to call. The V end was cut by 5 bases, the J end by 7 bases, with 14 bases between. The V gene's germline CDR1 is SEHNR and CDR2 FQNEAQ (reference sequence). The CDR3 has 13 amino acids. This chain's CDR3 is CASSDAGRAGYTF. In nucleotides, the CDR3 is TGTGCCAGCAGCGATGCAGGCCGTGCTGGCTACACCTTC.

The genes are TRBV25-1 and TRBJ1-4, with 7 bases identical to TRBD1. CDR1 and CDR2 from the germline V gene are MGHDK and SYGVNS. CDR3 length: 14 amino acids. V was clipped by 2 bases and J by 10 bases; unmatched bases: 7. The CDR3 region is CASSEDRDVGKLFF. CDR3 coding DNA: TGTGCCAGCAGTGAAGACAGGGATGTGGGAAAACTGTTTTTT.

The CDR3 region has the DNA TGTGCCAGCAGCCCTCGAGGGGTCACCGGGGAGCTGTTTTTT. Its translation is CASSPRGVTGELFF. The chain combines TRBV14 with TRBJ2-2; D may correspond to TRBD1 or TRBD2 (5 bases each). Trimming cost V 4 bases and J 4 bases, with 10 bases left between them. The V gene's germline CDR1 is SGHDN and CDR2 FVKESK. The CDR3 is 14 residues long.

The V gene is TRBV7-2, the J gene TRBJ2-7, with D possibly matching TRBD2 (5 bases). Germline lookup yields CDR1 SGHTA and CDR2 FQGNSA. V shed 5 bases and J shed 7 bases, with 15 bases lying between them. The CDR3 has 13 amino acids. The CDR3 DNA sequence: TGTGCCAGCAGCGCGACTACGGGTGGAGAGCAGTACTTC. Protein sequence: CASSATTGGEQYF.

The V and J genes are TRBV29-1 and TRBJ2-7, with a possible D match to TRBD2 (7 bases). This CDR3 comprises 14 residues. The V end was cut by 6 bases, the J end by 2 bases, with 17 bases between. CDR1 SQVTM and CDR2 ANQGSEA come from the germline V gene. Here the CDR3 reads CSVKFGGQPYEQYF. The CDR3 DNA reads TGCAGCGTGAAGTTCGGGGGGCAACCCTACGAGCAGTACTTC.

This clone was found once. V and J are TRBV27 and TRBJ1-2; D ambiguous. Trimming shortened V by 5 bases and J by 2 bases, and 12 bases separated the two germline ends. The CDR3 runs 14 residues. Germline CDR1 MNHEY, CDR2 SMNVEV (reference sequence). CDR3 in DNA: TGTGCCAGCAGTGCCCTCCGGTCCAACTATGGCTACACCTTC. The encoded protein is CASSALRSNYGYTF.

Of note for this clone: Other DNA sequences in this sample translate to the same CDR3. The rearrangement uses TRBV27 and TRBJ2-1, with D hard to call. This CDR3 is built from 11 residues. V gave up 3 bases and J gave up 9 bases, with 6 bases separating them. Germline V CDR1 and CDR2: MNHEY, SMNVEV (reference sequence). The CDR3 sequence: CASSLGSEQFF. Written as DNA, the CDR3 is TGTGCCAGCAGTTTGGGATCTGAGCAGTTCTTC.

This chain connects TRBV7-2 to TRBJ1-5, with TRBD1 as a possible D gene (5 bases). Per germline, CDR1 SGHTA and CDR2 FQGNSA. Trimming stripped 2 bases from V and 4 bases from J, with 12 bases between. CDR3 size: 15 residues. The CDR3 sequence: CASSLNVGGNQPQHF. The CDR3, as DNA: TGTGCCAGCAGCTTAAACGTCGGGGGAAATCAGCCCCAGCATTTT.

CDR3 loop: CASSYSRQGTDEQYF. As DNA, the CDR3 is TGTGCCAGTAGTTATAGTCGACAGGGTACCGACGAGCAGTACTTC. The V and J genes are TRBV19 and TRBJ2-7, with TRBD1 matching 7 bases. CDR1 is LNHDA and CDR2 is SQIVND in the germline V gene (reference sequence). The CDR3 is 15 amino acids. V dropped 5 bases and J dropped 5; count of bases not matched to a gene: 12.

This sequence joins TRBV10-3 and TRBJ1-2, with D possibly matching TRBD1 (6 bases). Germline V gives CDR1 ENHRY, CDR2 SYGVKD. The V end was cut by 6 bases, the J end by 3 bases, with 17 bases between. The CDR3 is 15 residues long. CDR3 sequence: CAISGYREVDYGYTF. The CDR3 DNA is TGTGCCATCAGCGGCTACAGGGAGGTAGACTATGGCTACACCTTC.

The chain joins TRBV21-1 to TRBJ2-5; the tabulated D call, TRBD2, remains unverified against the DNA. TRBV21-1 is given as a pseudogene. The CDR3 sequence is 14 residues long. The CDR3 sequence is CASSKRSAEETQYF. The DNA for the CDR3 is TGTGCCAGCAGCAAACGAAGCGCCGAAGAGACCCAGTACTTC.

Concerning this clone: Different DNA sequences within this sample yield the same CDR3. The genes are TRBV5-1 and TRBJ2-7; D remains unclear. Germline V CDR1 and CDR2: SGHRS, YFSETQ. V lost 0 bases to trimming and J lost 6 bases, with 7 bases between them. The CDR3 runs 12 residues. For the CDR3, the DNA is TGCGCCAGCAGCTTGGTACCGGGCGAGCAGTACTTC. Encoded protein: CASSLVPGEQYF.

This sequence joins TRBV30 and TRBJ2-1, with D possibly being TRBD2 (6 bases). Germline-derived CDR1 and CDR2 are GTSNPN and SVGIG (reference sequence). Trimming removed 3 bases at V and 7 bases at J, with 16 bases between. The CDR3 is 14 residues long. The CDR3 nucleotides read TGTGCCTGGAGGCCCGGCGGGACTGGGAATGAGCAGTTCTTC. Encoded protein: CAWRPGGTGNEQFF.

This chain uses TRBV7-9 with TRBJ2-1; TRBD1 is a possible D gene (6 bases). Trimming removed 5 bases at V and 0 bases at J, with 23 bases between. The germline V gene encodes CDR1 SEHNR and CDR2 FQNEAQ (reference sequence). The CDR3 length is 19 residues. The chain's CDR3 is CASSANRNSDSRSYNEQFF. The CDR3 DNA follows: TGTGCCAGCAGCGCTAATCGTAACTCGGACAGCCGCTCCTACAATGAGCAGTTCTTC.

The J gene is TRBJ2-2, the V gene TRBV10-1; tentatively, D is TRBD1 (5 bases). Germline lookup yields CDR1 WNHNN and CDR2 SYGVQD (reference sequence). CDR3 length: 16 amino acids. V was pared by 0 bases and J by 0 bases, with 8 bases between. Written as DNA, the CDR3 is TGCGCCAGCAGTGAGTCGGCAGGGCCGAACACCGGGGAGCTGTTTTTT. It yields the protein CASSESAGPNTGELFF.

V is TRBV19 and J is TRBJ2-7; 8 bases line up with TRBD1. Losses at the gene ends were 5 bases for V and 6 bases for J; bases not matched to a gene: 9. This CDR3 is built from 14 residues. Germline V gives CDR1 LNHDA, CDR2 SQIVND (reference sequence). CDR3 protein: CASSPWTGTTEQYF. The CDR3 DNA reads TGTGCCAGTAGTCCATGGACAGGGACCACCGAGCAGTACTTC.

This chain connects TRBV6-1 to TRBJ2-7; TRBD2 aligns across 8 bases. The germline V gene has CDR1 MNHNS and CDR2 SASEGT. Trimming at V came to 0 bases and at J to 0 bases, leaving 7 bases not matched to a gene. The CDR3 covers 17 residues. The CDR3 nucleotides read TGTGCCAGCAGTGAAGCGCTTCGGGGGGGAGGCTCCTACGAGCAGTACTTC. Residues: CASSEALRGGGSYEQYF.

The gene calls are TRBV28 and TRBJ2-3; 8 bases map to TRBD2. CDR3 length equals 15 residues. Germline CDR1 MDHEN, CDR2 SYDVKM. With V trimmed by 5 bases and J by 4 bases, 8 bases remained unmatched. For the CDR3, the DNA is TGTGCCAGCAGTGACGGGAGGGCATCTGCAGATACGCAGTATTTT. It translates to CASSDGRASADTQYF. The full variable domain, rest sourced from reference TRBV28 and TRBJ2-3, is DVKVTQSSRYLVKRTGEKVFLECVQDMDHENMFWYRQDPGLGLRLIYFSYDVKMKEKGDIPEGYSVSREKKERFSLILESASTNQTSMYLCASSDGRASADTQYFGPGTRLTVL.

The chain combines TRBV6-1 with TRBJ1-2; 9 bases are shared with TRBD1. After removal of 6 bases from V and 9 bases from J, the junction contained 11 bases not matched to a gene. CDR3 length equals 14 residues. Germline V gene sequence: CDR1 MNHNS, CDR2 SASEGT. CDR3 coding DNA: TGTGCCAGCAGACCACACAGGGGGCACCTTAGCTACACCTTC. Its protein product is CASRPHRGHLSYTF.

The chain is built from TRBV7-2 and TRBJ2-1; 16 bases agree with TRBD2. The trim removed 5 bases at V and 11 bases at J, leaving 9 bases unmatched. The CDR3 sequence is 16 residues long. Germline V gene lookup returns CDR1 SGHTA and CDR2 FQGNSA. The DNA of the CDR3 is TGTGCCAGCAGCCCTATACGGGGACTAGCGGGAGGGCAGCAGTTCTTC. This codes for CASSPIRGLAGGQQFF.